This T cell receptor beta chain came from a study of CD8+ T cells in alopecia areata. Overall study context: Scalp area affected, as a percentage, set the severity score of treated patients.

RNA extraction was followed by reverse transcription into cDNA, which acted as the sequencing template. Sequenced by immunoSEQ multiplex PCR; TCRdb stores in-frame clones only, minus some. The data hold roughly 210,000 clones, with roughly 40% observed a single time. The CDR3 has 13 residues. Trimming cost V 4 bases and J 5 bases; bases outside gene matches: 6. Germline V gene lookup returns CDR1 SQVTM and CDR2 ANQGSEA. The treatment is: oral pan-JAK inhibitor, 5-10 mg twice daily. In its sample, this clone was seen a few times. The antigen remains undetermined. Study results and limitations: Alphabeta T cells residing in normal skin are also sequenced in scalp samples.

Sequenced material: CD4+ T cells sorted from blood, taken around week 37, from a patient treated with tofacitinib. The TCR comes from a human donor with alopecia areata. The rearrangement uses TRBV29-1 and TRBJ2-7, with 9 bases fitting TRBD1. CDR3 region: CSVGRDRVNEQYF. The CDR3, as DNA: TGCAGCGTTGGTCGGGACAGGGTCAACGAGCAGTACTTC.